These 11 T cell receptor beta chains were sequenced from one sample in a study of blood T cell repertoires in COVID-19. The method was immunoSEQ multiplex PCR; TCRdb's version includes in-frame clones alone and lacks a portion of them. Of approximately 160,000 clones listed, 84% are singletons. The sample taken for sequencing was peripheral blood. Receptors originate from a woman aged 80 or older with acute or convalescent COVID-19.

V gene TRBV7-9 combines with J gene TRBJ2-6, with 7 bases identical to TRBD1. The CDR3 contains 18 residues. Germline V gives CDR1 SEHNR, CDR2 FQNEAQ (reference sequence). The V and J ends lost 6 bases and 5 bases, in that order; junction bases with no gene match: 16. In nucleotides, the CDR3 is TGTGCCAGCAGTCCAATTGGGACAGCCCTGAGGAGGGCCAACGTCCTGACTTTC. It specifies CASSPIGTALRRANVLTF.

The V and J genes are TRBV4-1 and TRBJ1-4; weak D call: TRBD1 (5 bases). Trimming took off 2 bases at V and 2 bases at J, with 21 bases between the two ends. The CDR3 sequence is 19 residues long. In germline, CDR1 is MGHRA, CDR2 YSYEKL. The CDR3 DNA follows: TGCGCCAGCAGCCAAATAAGGGCCATCCGGCGGGGGACTAATGAAAAACTGTTTTTT. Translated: CASSQIRAIRRGTNEKLFF.

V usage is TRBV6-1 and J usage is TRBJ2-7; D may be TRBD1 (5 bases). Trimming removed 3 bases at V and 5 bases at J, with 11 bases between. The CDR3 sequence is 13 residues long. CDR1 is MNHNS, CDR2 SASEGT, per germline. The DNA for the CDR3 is TGTGCCAGCAGTGACAGGGCATCCAACGAGCAGTACTTC. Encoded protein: CASSDRASNEQYF.

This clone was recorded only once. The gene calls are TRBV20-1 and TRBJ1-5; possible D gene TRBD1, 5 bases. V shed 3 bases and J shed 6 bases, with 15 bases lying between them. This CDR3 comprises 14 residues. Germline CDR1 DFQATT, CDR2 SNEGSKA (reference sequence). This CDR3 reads CSASEVQGSQPQHF. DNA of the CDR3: TGCAGTGCTAGTGAGGTCCAGGGCTCTCAGCCCCAGCATTTT.

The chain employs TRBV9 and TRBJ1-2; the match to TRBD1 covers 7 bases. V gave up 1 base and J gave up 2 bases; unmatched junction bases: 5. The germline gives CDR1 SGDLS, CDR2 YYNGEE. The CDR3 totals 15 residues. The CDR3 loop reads CASSVTGGQNYGYTF. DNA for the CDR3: TGTGCCAGCAGCGTAACCGGGGGACAGAACTATGGCTACACCTTC.

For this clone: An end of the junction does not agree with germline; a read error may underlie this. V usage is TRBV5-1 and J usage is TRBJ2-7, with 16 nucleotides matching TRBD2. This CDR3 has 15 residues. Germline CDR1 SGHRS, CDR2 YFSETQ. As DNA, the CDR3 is TGCGCCAGCAGCCCCGACCCGGGACTAGCGGGAGGGGAGTCCTTC. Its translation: CASSPDPGLAGGESF.

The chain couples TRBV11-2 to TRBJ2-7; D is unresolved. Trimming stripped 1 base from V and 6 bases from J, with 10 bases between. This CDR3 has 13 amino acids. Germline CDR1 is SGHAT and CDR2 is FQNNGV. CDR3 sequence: CASSLGFVSEQYF. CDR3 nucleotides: TGTGCCAGCAGCTTAGGCTTCGTGAGCGAGCAGTACTTC.

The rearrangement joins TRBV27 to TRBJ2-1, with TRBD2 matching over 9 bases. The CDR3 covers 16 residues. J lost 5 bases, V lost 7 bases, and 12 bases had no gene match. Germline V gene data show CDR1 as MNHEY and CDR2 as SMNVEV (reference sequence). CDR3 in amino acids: CASTPGVAGENNEQFF. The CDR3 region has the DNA TGTGCCAGCACGCCCGGAGTAGCGGGAGAAAACAATGAGCAGTTCTTC.

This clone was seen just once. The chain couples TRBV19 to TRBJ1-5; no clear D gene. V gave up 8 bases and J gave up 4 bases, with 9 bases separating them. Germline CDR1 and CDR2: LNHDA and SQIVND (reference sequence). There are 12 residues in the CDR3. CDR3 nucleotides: TGTGCCAGTGGTTGGCAAAATCAGCCCCAGCATTTT. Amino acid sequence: CASGWQNQPQHF.

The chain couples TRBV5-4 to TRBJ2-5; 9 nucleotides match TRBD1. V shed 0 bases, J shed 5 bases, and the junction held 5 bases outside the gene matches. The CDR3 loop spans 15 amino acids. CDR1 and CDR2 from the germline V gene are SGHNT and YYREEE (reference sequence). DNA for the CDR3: TGTGCCAGCAGCTTGGCCGGGACAGGGTACGAGACCCAGTACTTC. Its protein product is CASSLAGTGYETQYF.

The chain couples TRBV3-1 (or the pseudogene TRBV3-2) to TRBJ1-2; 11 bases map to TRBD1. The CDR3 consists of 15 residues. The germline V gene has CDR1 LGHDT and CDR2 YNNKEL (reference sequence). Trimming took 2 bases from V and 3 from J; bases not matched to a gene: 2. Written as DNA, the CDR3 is TGTGCCAGCAGCCAACCGGGACAGGGGGACTATGGCTACACCTTC. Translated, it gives CASSQPGQGDYGYTF.